A selection of T cell receptor beta chains follows, all from one sample in a study of cytotoxic CD8 clonotypes in ibrutinib-treated CLL. Profiling relied on immunoSEQ multiplex PCR, and the TCRdb table lists in-frame clones only, not all of them. The sample shows fewer than 30,000 clones, around two thirds of them seen only once. The sample here was PBMCs, taken at disease progression, from a patient treated with ibrutinib. Every receptor here comes from a human donor with chronic lymphocytic leukemia. Each CDR3 is given with its conserved first and last residue. The order of the fields is J gene, V gene, D gene, clone size, CDR3 DNA, CDR3 protein. D genes are given only for firm matches. The listing skips clone size in some rows; elsewhere it reads once, few, many or a size class.

j_call: TRBJ1-1
v_call: TRBV6-1
d_call: .
clone_size: .
cdr3_nt: TGTGCCAGCAGTGAATCCGGGGACCTAGAAGCTTTCTTT
cdr3_aa: CASSESGDLEAFF

j_call: TRBJ2-5
v_call: TRBV6-5
d_call: .
clone_size: .
cdr3_nt: TGTGCCAGCATTACACCGGGGACCCAGTACTTC
cdr3_aa: CASITPGTQYF

j_call: TRBJ1-2
v_call: TRBV7-9
d_call: TRBD1
clone_size: once
cdr3_nt: TGTGCCAGCAGCTTAGCGGGAACAGGGGAGTTATACGGCTACACCTTC
cdr3_aa: CASSLAGTGELYGYTF

j_call: TRBJ1-2
v_call: TRBV6-6
d_call: .
clone_size: once
cdr3_nt: TGTGCCAGCAGTTTTGGGACACCCTCGAACCATGGCTACACCTTC
cdr3_aa: CASSFGTPSNHGYTF

j_call: TRBJ2-2
v_call: TRBV4-1
d_call: TRBD1
clone_size: .
cdr3_nt: TGCGCCAGCAGCCCCCTCAGGGGGAAAGACACCGGGGAGCTGTTTTTT
cdr3_aa: CASSPLRGKDTGELFF

j_call: TRBJ2-3
v_call: TRBV10-1
d_call: .
clone_size: .
cdr3_nt: TGCGCCAGCAGGGAGGGTGGCACAGATACGCAGTATTTT
cdr3_aa: CASREGGTDTQYF

j_call: TRBJ1-1
v_call: TRBV27
d_call: .
clone_size: .
cdr3_nt: TGTGCCAGCAGTTTTGCCCGGCAGAACACTGAAGCTTTCTTT
cdr3_aa: CASSFARQNTEAFF

j_call: TRBJ1-5
v_call: TRBV6-5
d_call: TRBD1
clone_size: .
cdr3_nt: TGTGCCAGCAGCCCGACAGGGGTGGCCTATCAGCCCCAGCATTTT
cdr3_aa: CASSPTGVAYQPQHF

j_call: TRBJ1-6
v_call: TRBV18
d_call: .
clone_size: many
cdr3_nt: TGTGCCAGCTCACCACCGAGGGCAGAGAGATTTAATTCACCCCTCCACTTT
cdr3_aa: CASSPPRAERFNSPLHF

j_call: TRBJ1-2
v_call: TRBV5-1
d_call: .
clone_size: few
cdr3_nt: TGCGCCAGCAGCTTGGTGCTCCCGGGAACAGTTGCTAACTATGGCTACACCTTC
cdr3_aa: CASSLVLPGTVANYGYTF

j_call: TRBJ1-2
v_call: TRBV6-1
d_call: .
clone_size: .
cdr3_nt: TGTGCCAGCAGTGAAGCGGGCGGCTATGGCTACACCTTC
cdr3_aa: CASSEAGGYGYTF

j_call: TRBJ1-2
v_call: TRBV10-3
d_call: .
clone_size: .
cdr3_nt: TGTGCCATCAGTGAGTCTCAAGGGGACTATGGCTACACCTTC
cdr3_aa: CAISESQGDYGYTF

j_call: TRBJ2-1
v_call: TRBV5-6
d_call: .
clone_size: .
cdr3_nt: TGTGCCAGCAGCTTCGAAGGTTGGAGCTCCTACAATGAGCAGTTCTTC
cdr3_aa: CASSFEGWSSYNEQFF

j_call: TRBJ2-2
v_call: TRBV12-5
d_call: .
clone_size: .
cdr3_nt: TGTGCTAGTGGTTCCCCCGAGCTGTTTTTT
cdr3_aa: CASGSPELFF

j_call: TRBJ1-1
v_call: TRBV19
d_call: .
clone_size: .
cdr3_nt: TGTGCCAGTAGTATAGAAGGGGCAAGGAACACTGAAGCTTTCTTT
cdr3_aa: CASSIEGARNTEAFF

j_call: TRBJ1-3
v_call: TRBV7-2
d_call: .
clone_size: .
cdr3_nt: TGTGCCAGCAGTAACGGTCCTGCTTCTGGAAACACCATATATTTT
cdr3_aa: CASSNGPASGNTIYF

j_call: TRBJ2-7
v_call: TRBV5-6
d_call: .
clone_size: few
cdr3_nt: TGTGCCAGCAGCTGGCGGGTTTCGATGTACGAGCAGTACTTC
cdr3_aa: CASSWRVSMYEQYF

j_call: TRBJ2-7
v_call: TRBV4-2
d_call: .
clone_size: few
cdr3_nt: TGTGCCAGCAGCCCCAACCTTAGCGGGACAGGTGGCGACGAGCAGTACTTC
cdr3_aa: CASSPNLSGTGGDEQYF

j_call: TRBJ1-5
v_call: TRBV4-1
d_call: .
clone_size: .
cdr3_nt: TGCGCCAGCAGCCAAACAGGGACGGGCAGTCAGCCCCAGCATTTT
cdr3_aa: CASSQTGTGSQPQHF

j_call: TRBJ1-2
v_call: TRBV20-1
d_call: .
clone_size: .
cdr3_nt: TGCAGTGCTAGGTGGTTCTATGGCTACACCTTC
cdr3_aa: CSARWFYGYTF

j_call: TRBJ1-2
v_call: TRBV5-5
d_call: .
clone_size: few
cdr3_nt: TGTGCCAACAGTTTAGACACTGCCTATGGCTACACCTTC
cdr3_aa: CANSLDTAYGYTF

j_call: TRBJ1-1
v_call: TRBV6-5
d_call: .
clone_size: .
cdr3_nt: TGTGCCAGCAGCCGCGACGGGATGAACACTGAAGCTTTCTTT
cdr3_aa: CASSRDGMNTEAFF

j_call: TRBJ2-6
v_call: TRBV10-3
d_call: .
clone_size: .
cdr3_nt: TGTGCCATCAGTGAGCAACAGTCTGGGGCCAACGTCCTGACTTTC
cdr3_aa: CAISEQQSGANVLTF

j_call: TRBJ2-7
v_call: TRBV29-1
d_call: TRBD1
clone_size: .
cdr3_nt: TGCAGCGTTGAAGATCCGGCCGGGACAGGGGGCGATTACGAGCAGTACTTC
cdr3_aa: CSVEDPAGTGGDYEQYF

j_call: TRBJ1-4
v_call: TRBV5-1
d_call: .
clone_size: .
cdr3_nt: TGCGCCAGCAGCTTGGAGGGGCGAGGGAAGTTTGAAAAACTGTTTTTT
cdr3_aa: CASSLEGRGKFEKLFF

j_call: TRBJ1-2
v_call: TRBV5-6
d_call: .
clone_size: .
cdr3_nt: TGTGCCAGCAGCTTCGGGGGACCAGATGGCTACACCTTC
cdr3_aa: CASSFGGPDGYTF

j_call: TRBJ2-7
v_call: TRBV7-9
d_call: .
clone_size: .
cdr3_nt: TGTGCCAGCAGCTTAGGGCAGGCAAACTTCCGGGATAAAGGGTACTTC
cdr3_aa: CASSLGQANFRDKGYF

j_call: TRBJ2-7
v_call: TRBV29-1
d_call: .
clone_size: once
cdr3_nt: TGCAGCGTTTTACGGACAGAGGCCTACGAGCAGTACTTC
cdr3_aa: CSVLRTEAYEQYF

j_call: TRBJ1-2
v_call: TRBV10-3
d_call: .
clone_size: .
cdr3_nt: TGTGCCATCACAGCGGCGCGGGGGCAGGGAATGGGTTATGGCTACACCTTC
cdr3_aa: CAITAARGQGMGYGYTF

j_call: TRBJ1-1
v_call: TRBV5-1
d_call: .
clone_size: .
cdr3_nt: TGCGCCAGCAGCTTGGCCGGTCAGGCCACTGAAGCTTTCTTT
cdr3_aa: CASSLAGQATEAFF

j_call: TRBJ2-7
v_call: TRBV29-1
d_call: TRBD1
clone_size: once
cdr3_nt: TGCAGCGTTGTGGGGCTCGGACAGGGCGGTTACGAGCAGTACTTC
cdr3_aa: CSVVGLGQGGYEQYF

j_call: TRBJ2-1
v_call: TRBV9
d_call: TRBD2
clone_size: .
cdr3_nt: TGTGCCAGCAGCGTAGGACTAGCGGGTATTGGTGAGCAGTTCTTC
cdr3_aa: CASSVGLAGIGEQFF

j_call: TRBJ1-3
v_call: TRBV4-1
d_call: .
clone_size: .
cdr3_nt: TGCGCCAGCAGCCTGGGGGAGTCTGGAAACACCATATATTTT
cdr3_aa: CASSLGESGNTIYF

j_call: TRBJ1-6
v_call: TRBV7-3
d_call: .
clone_size: .
cdr3_nt: TGTGCCAGCAGCTCGGACCCGGCAGGGAATTCACCCCTCCACTTT
cdr3_aa: CASSSDPAGNSPLHF

j_call: TRBJ1-1
v_call: TRBV7-9
d_call: .
clone_size: .
cdr3_nt: TGTGCCAGCAGCTCGACAGCATACACTGAAGCTTTCTTT
cdr3_aa: CASSSTAYTEAFF

j_call: TRBJ2-5
v_call: TRBV2
d_call: TRBD1
clone_size: .
cdr3_nt: TGTGCCAGCAGTACCGGACAGGGGGAGACCCAGTACTTC
cdr3_aa: CASSTGQGETQYF

j_call: TRBJ2-2
v_call: TRBV27
d_call: .
clone_size: .
cdr3_nt: TGTGCCAGCAGCCCCTGGGGAAGGAACACCGGGGAGCTGTTTTTT
cdr3_aa: CASSPWGRNTGELFF

j_call: TRBJ2-3
v_call: TRBV9
d_call: .
clone_size: once
cdr3_nt: TGTGCCAGCAACGAGATGGGGGGCCTCGGGATTCTACAAATGCAGTATTTT
cdr3_aa: CASNEMGGLGILQMQYF

j_call: TRBJ1-2
v_call: TRBV9
d_call: .
clone_size: .
cdr3_nt: TGTGCCAGCAGCGTAGGAGGGACGGCCGGCTATGGCTACACCTTC
cdr3_aa: CASSVGGTAGYGYTF

j_call: TRBJ2-7
v_call: TRBV7-3
d_call: .
clone_size: few
cdr3_nt: TGTGCCAGCAGCTTAACTCCCGGAGCCTACGAGCAGTACTTC
cdr3_aa: CASSLTPGAYEQYF

j_call: TRBJ1-4
v_call: TRBV7-8
d_call: TRBD1
clone_size: many
cdr3_nt: TGTGCCAGCAGCTCTAGGGACAGGGGGCTTGATGAAAAACTGTTTTTT
cdr3_aa: CASSSRDRGLDEKLFF